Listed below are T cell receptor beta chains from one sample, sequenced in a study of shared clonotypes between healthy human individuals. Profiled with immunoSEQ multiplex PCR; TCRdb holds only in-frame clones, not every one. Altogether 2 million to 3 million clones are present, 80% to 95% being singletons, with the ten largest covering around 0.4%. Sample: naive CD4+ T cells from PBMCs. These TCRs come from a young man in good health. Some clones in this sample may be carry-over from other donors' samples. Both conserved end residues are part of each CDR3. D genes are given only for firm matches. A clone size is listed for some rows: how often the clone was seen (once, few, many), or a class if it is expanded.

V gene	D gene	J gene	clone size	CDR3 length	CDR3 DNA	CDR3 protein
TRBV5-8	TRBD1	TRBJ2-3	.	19	TGTGCCAGCAGCTTGGACAGGGGGCATGGTGGGGCGAGTGGGGATACGCAGTATTTT	CASSLDRGHGGASGDTQYF
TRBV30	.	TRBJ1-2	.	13	TGTGCCTTCGGGACTAGCGGGTACTATGGCTACACCTTC	CAFGTSGYYGYTF
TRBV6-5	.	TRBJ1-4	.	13	TGTGCCAGCAGGTACGGACCCACAGAAAAACTGTTTTTT	CASRYGPTEKLFF
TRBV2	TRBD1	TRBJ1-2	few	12	TGTGCCAGCGGGGACAGGGGGCATGGCTACACCTTC	CASGDRGHGYTF
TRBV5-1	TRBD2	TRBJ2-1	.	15	TGCGCCAGCAGCTCACTACCGGGGGGGTACAATGAGCAGTTCTTC	CASSSLPGGYNEQFF
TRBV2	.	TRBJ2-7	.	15	TGTGCCAGCAGTGAAGCCCCCGTTTCCGCCTACGAGCAGTACTTC	CASSEAPVSAYEQYF
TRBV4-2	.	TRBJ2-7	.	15	TGTGCCAGCAGCCAACCGGACAGTCTAACCTACGAGCAGTACTTC	CASSQPDSLTYEQYF
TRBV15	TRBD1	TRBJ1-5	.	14	TGTGCCACCAGCAGAGAAGGGGGCGGTCAGCCCCAGCATTTT	CATSREGGGQPQHF
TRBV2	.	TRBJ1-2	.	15	TGTGCCAGCAGCCCACCTAGGGCTCGGGGCTATGGCTACACCTTC	CASSPPRARGYGYTF
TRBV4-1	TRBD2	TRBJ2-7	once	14	TGCGCCAGCAGCCAAGATGAGGGGAGGGGCGAGCAGTACTTC	CASSQDEGRGEQYF
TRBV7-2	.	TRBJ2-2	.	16	TGTGCCAGCAGCTTGTGGGGGGCCATTGGGACCGGGGAGCTGTTTTTT	CASSLWGAIGTGELFF
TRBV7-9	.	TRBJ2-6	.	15	TGTGCCAGCAGCTTATCGCAGCCTGGGGCCAACGTCCTGACTTTC	CASSLSQPGANVLTF
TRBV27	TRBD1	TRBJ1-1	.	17	TGTGCCAGCACCCCTAGGGGGACAGGGGGGAAGAACACTGAAGCTTTCTTT	CASTPRGTGGKNTEAFF
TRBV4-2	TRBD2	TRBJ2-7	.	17	TGTGCCAGCAGCCATTCATCGGGAGCGGGGGGATCCTACGAGCAGTACTTC	CASSHSSGAGGSYEQYF